Listed below are T cell receptor beta chains from one sample, sequenced in a study of T-cell memory formation after mild COVID-19. TCRdb recomputed calls from the 5' RACE reads with MiXCR, one row per CDR3 protein. The sample yields 85,000 to 120,000 distinct CDR3 sequences, around 11% seen once. The sequenced sample consisted of PBMCs or a T cell subset sorted from them (not recorded which). Every receptor here comes from an adult woman who had mild COVID-19 (a few samples of this study predate the infection). Cell type and time point are not known. Each CDR3 is given with its conserved first and last residue. The order of the fields is CDR3 length, J gene, V gene, CDR3 protein.

CDR3 length: 18
J gene: TRBJ2-3
V gene: TRBV12-3/TRBV12-4
CDR3 protein: CASSLALSGGAWTDTQYF

CDR3 length: 15
J gene: TRBJ1-5
V gene: TRBV7-9
CDR3 protein: CASSKQGAGNQPQHF

CDR3 length: 16
J gene: TRBJ2-1
V gene: TRBV5-1
CDR3 protein: CASSSLAGGQYNEQFF

CDR3 length: 17
J gene: TRBJ2-1
V gene: TRBV5-1
CDR3 protein: CASSPGTSGVSWNEQFF

CDR3 length: 15
J gene: TRBJ2-1
V gene: TRBV5-1
CDR3 protein: CASSLAVSGRAEQFF

CDR3 length: 11
J gene: TRBJ1-1
V gene: TRBV9
CDR3 protein: CASSSGPEAFF

CDR3 length: 15
J gene: TRBJ1-5
V gene: TRBV7-6
CDR3 protein: CASSPETQFNQPQHF

CDR3 length: 17
J gene: TRBJ1-1
V gene: TRBV27
CDR3 protein: CASSSTGGSLLDTEAFF

CDR3 length: 14
J gene: TRBJ2-7
V gene: TRBV5-1
CDR3 protein: CASSLLPGTYEQYF

CDR3 length: 16
J gene: TRBJ2-5
V gene: TRBV7-2
CDR3 protein: CDSSLRLAGVEETQYF

CDR3 length: 13
J gene: TRBJ1-1
V gene: TRBV19
CDR3 protein: CASQVGANTEAFF

CDR3 length: 16
J gene: TRBJ2-7
V gene: TRBV5-6
CDR3 protein: CASSTGTDRGRSEQYF

CDR3 length: 15
J gene: TRBJ2-3
V gene: TRBV11-2
CDR3 protein: CASSLGGSGADTQYF

CDR3 length: 14
J gene: TRBJ2-7
V gene: TRBV4-1
CDR3 protein: CASSLLEGTYEQYF

CDR3 length: 12
J gene: TRBJ1-1
V gene: TRBV5-5
CDR3 protein: CASSIPPTEAFF

CDR3 length: 17
J gene: TRBJ2-7
V gene: TRBV7-6
CDR3 protein: CASSLGTSGSGTYEQYF

CDR3 length: 15
J gene: TRBJ2-1
V gene: TRBV5-6
CDR3 protein: CASRAGTGFYNEQFF

CDR3 length: 13
J gene: TRBJ2-7
V gene: TRBV7-9
CDR3 protein: CASSRWSGDEQYF

CDR3 length: 17
J gene: TRBJ2-3
V gene: TRBV7-2
CDR3 protein: CASSSSLAGGLTDTQYF

CDR3 length: 15
J gene: TRBJ2-7
V gene: TRBV3-1
CDR3 protein: CASSQYPGLAYEQYF

CDR3 length: 19
J gene: TRBJ1-1
V gene: TRBV24-1
CDR3 protein: CATSDFFVACDSGRAEAFF

CDR3 length: 16
J gene: TRBJ1-2
V gene: TRBV6-2/TRBV6-3
CDR3 protein: CASSYTGTGGPNGYTF

CDR3 length: 16
J gene: TRBJ2-4
V gene: TRBV4-2
CDR3 protein: CASSPSYSGSTDIQYF

CDR3 length: 14
J gene: TRBJ2-7
V gene: TRBV5-1
CDR3 protein: CASSRGQGDDEQYF

CDR3 length: 18
J gene: TRBJ2-1
V gene: TRBV24-1
CDR3 protein: CATRTGAAGEDMTVEQFF

CDR3 length: 17
J gene: TRBJ2-1
V gene: TRBV29-1
CDR3 protein: CSVGRGATTSGRNEQFF

CDR3 length: 19
J gene: TRBJ2-3
V gene: TRBV7-6
CDR3 protein: CASSPLATTGGQGTDTQYF

CDR3 length: 10
J gene: TRBJ1-1
V gene: TRBV20-1
CDR3 protein: CSAMEREAFF

CDR3 length: 13
J gene: TRBJ1-1
V gene: TRBV20-1
CDR3 protein: CSAREDSRTEAFF

CDR3 length: 16
J gene: TRBJ2-1
V gene: TRBV11-2
CDR3 protein: CASSLLALAGYNEQFF

CDR3 length: 17
J gene: TRBJ2-2
V gene: TRBV4-3
CDR3 protein: CASSQDRDTPNTGELFF

CDR3 length: 15
J gene: TRBJ1-2
V gene: TRBV9
CDR3 protein: CASSVASGTNYGYTF

CDR3 length: 16
J gene: TRBJ2-1
V gene: TRBV7-8
CDR3 protein: CASSPIGGRAGNEQFF

CDR3 length: 13
J gene: TRBJ1-2
V gene: TRBV2
CDR3 protein: CASSDRHQDGYTF

CDR3 length: 15
J gene: TRBJ1-1
V gene: TRBV20-1
CDR3 protein: CSATQGMMRNTEAFF

CDR3 length: 13
J gene: TRBJ1-2
V gene: TRBV5-6
CDR3 protein: CASSLGTHYGYTF

CDR3 length: 14
J gene: TRBJ2-7
V gene: TRBV9
CDR3 protein: CASSVGAGTYEQYF

CDR3 length: 16
J gene: TRBJ2-1
V gene: TRBV20-1
CDR3 protein: CSATTGTQGYHNEQFF

CDR3 length: 13
J gene: TRBJ2-2
V gene: TRBV4-1
CDR3 protein: CASSPGVTGELFF

CDR3 length: 13
J gene: TRBJ2-7
V gene: TRBV19
CDR3 protein: CASSYGSSYEQYF

CDR3 length: 16
J gene: TRBJ2-1
V gene: TRBV4-2
CDR3 protein: CASSQDITSGANEQFF

CDR3 length: 11
J gene: TRBJ1-2
V gene: TRBV9
CDR3 protein: CASSYLSGYTF

CDR3 length: 11
J gene: TRBJ2-5
V gene: TRBV29-1
CDR3 protein: CSASRGETQYF

CDR3 length: 18
J gene: TRBJ1-3
V gene: TRBV7-2
CDR3 protein: CASSLEWRAPRSGNTIYF

CDR3 length: 15
J gene: TRBJ2-7
V gene: TRBV5-1
CDR3 protein: CASSITWGPSYEQYF

CDR3 length: 14
J gene: TRBJ2-7
V gene: TRBV12-3/TRBV12-4
CDR3 protein: CASSLVGQGLEQYF

CDR3 length: 14
J gene: TRBJ1-6
V gene: TRBV15
CDR3 protein: CATSRDRGGSPLHF

CDR3 length: 16
J gene: TRBJ2-1
V gene: TRBV10-3
CDR3 protein: CAISESGLAGYNEQFF

CDR3 length: 16
J gene: TRBJ2-2
V gene: TRBV4-1
CDR3 protein: CASSQEGEVGTGELFF

CDR3 length: 11
J gene: TRBJ1-2
V gene: TRBV7-8
CDR3 protein: CASSSSRGYTF

CDR3 length: 16
J gene: TRBJ1-1
V gene: TRBV9
CDR3 protein: CASSVDDRGIHTEAFF

CDR3 length: 13
J gene: TRBJ1-2
V gene: TRBV7-9
CDR3 protein: CASIAPSNYGYTF